Listed below are T cell receptor beta chains from one sample, sequenced in a study of PD-1 blockade in classical Hodgkin lymphoma. Some clones are missing from TCRdb's copy, which holds only in-frame ones; the method was immunoSEQ multiplex PCR. The sample has roughly 50,000 clones, about 90% seen once. The sequencing here drew on peripheral blood mononuclear cells (PBMCs), taken before the fourth cycle of nivolumab. The receptors stem from a human donor with classical Hodgkin lymphoma. The CDR3 runs from the conserved cysteine through the conserved F or W.

V gene	J gene	CDR3 protein
TRBV2	TRBJ1-5	CASSVVTDSNQPQHF
TRBV13	TRBJ2-3	CASSFGGASDTQYF
TRBV6-1	TRBJ2-1	CASSSPEGFWNEQFF
TRBV19	TRBJ1-5	CASSTNRNQPQHF
TRBV7-6	TRBJ2-5	CASSLVSWTRWTQYF
TRBV21-1	TRBJ2-2	CASSPSPLAGDTGELFF
TRBV19	TRBJ2-1	CATHVGLAGDNEQFF
TRBV10-3	TRBJ1-5	CASREISNQPQHF
TRBV11-3	TRBJ2-1	CASSLDKASGSSYNEQFF
TRBV19	TRBJ2-5	CATRQVPQETQYF
TRBV30	TRBJ1-4	CAWDQASGKLFF
TRBV7-9	TRBJ1-3	CASQRASPFSGNTIYF
TRBV20-1	TRBJ2-7	CSARENYEQYF
TRBV7-3	TRBJ2-1	CASSPGGGGYNEQFF
TRBV6-1	TRBJ2-3	CASQGGGYTDTQYF
TRBV19	TRBJ2-1	CASSIMGGISEQFF
TRBV27	TRBJ2-1	CASSPPDLLLYNEQFF
TRBV9	TRBJ2-7	CASSVSGDPLYEQYF
TRBV5-6	TRBJ2-3	CASSPGTGRADTQYF
TRBV14	TRBJ2-6	CASSLRSGTGRSGANVLTF
TRBV6-5	TRBJ2-4	CASSSPSRGGDIQYF
TRBV4-1	TRBJ1-1	CASSQESSPEAFF
TRBV4-2	TRBJ2-3	CASSQEGQGPDTQYF
TRBV9	TRBJ2-7	CASSSKPLAGGHEQYF
TRBV11-3	TRBJ2-4	CASSPRSGGNIQYF